Sequencing of this T cell receptor (beta chain) was carried out in a study of T cell changes during pregnancy in multiple sclerosis. Trimming removed 9 bases from V and 0 bases from J, with 12 bases in between. CDR3 size: 15 residues. Germline values: CDR1 MDHEN, CDR2 SYDVKM. Clones were sequenced by immunoSEQ multiplex PCR, and TCRdb holds only the in-frame ones, with some missing. Of tens of thousands of clones in the sample, about 91% were seen once. The J gene is TRBJ1-6, the V gene TRBV28, with D possibly TRBD1 on 6 matching bases. This receptor was identified in a female donor with multiple sclerosis, enrolled in a pregnancy study. This specimen was CD4+ T cells from peripheral blood mononuclear cells, taken in the second trimester of pregnancy. The CDR3 reads CASTTGSSYNSPLHF. The CDR3 DNA reads as TGTGCCAGTACGACAGGAAGCTCCTATAATTCACCCCTCCACTTT.